This TCR beta chain was identified in a study of blood T cell repertoires in COVID-19 (TCRdb year 2020). Study-level background: Collaborator samples came from the United States, Italy and Spain and covered acute and convalescent phases of COVID-19. The sample metadata nearly always contained a de-identified subject ID, COVID-19 status, age in years and sex. The repertoires were released in a freely available public database intended as a resource for research on the immune response to SARS-CoV-2. The material from the prospective study consisted of cDNA or gDNA derived from T cells, B-cell-depleted T cells, or PBMCs. Subjects who had been exposed to COVID-19, were actively infected with it, or had recovered from it provided the deeply sampled blood TCRbeta repertoires that made up the dataset. Where HLA class I and class II types were available, the types were taken from metadata supplied by the sample provider, not from assay-based typing. Samples were obtained from the ongoing ImmuneRACE study (first 160 participants) and from over 1,000 subjects provided by 6 global collaborators. Overall study results and their limits: The quantity of clinical and demographic metadata differed by source and by participant and was supplied without curation.

Collaborating institutions collected whole blood in K2EDTA tubes following their own protocols. For TCRbeta analysis, collaborators shipped samples as frozen whole blood, isolated PBMCs, or DNA extracted from either of those sample types. There are 15 amino acids in the CDR3, from cysteine to phenylalanine inclusive. Only the CDR3 part of the read is kept: 45 bases, read in frame from the first base. Trimming removed 5 bases from V and 1 base from J; the gene matches leave 5 bases unexplained. CDR1 and CDR2 (MRHNA, SNTAGT) derive from the germline V gene. TCRbeta CDR3 regions were amplified from genomic DNA using the immunoSEQ Assay, a bias-controlled multiplex PCR. In the paper's pipeline: The number of nucleated cells in each sample was estimated by amplification of reference gene primers within the assay. To quantify the absolute abundance of each unique TCRbeta CDR3 rearrangement, sequence reads were collapsed and filtered. Productive Simpson clonality was computed per sample as the square root of Simpson's diversity index over productive rearrangements. TCRdb holds this immuneACCESS table with in-frame rearrangements only. Some clones are missing; in checked studies, unresolved V genes explain under half, and the rest has no known cause. V and J calls and clone size are those listed in that table; D and trimming were worked out from the DNA. The sample profile shows over 120,000 clones; about 80% of them were found once. More than 2.5% of the sample lies in the top ten.

Turning to this clone: It has no known antigen specificity. Base qualities are not recorded, but no much larger clone differs from it by a single base.

The receptor chain draws on TRBV6-4 and TRBJ1-2; TRBD1 agrees with 9 junctional bases. Material: peripheral blood. The clonotype was recovered from a woman older than 75 with acute or convalescent COVID-19. The CDR3 loop reads CASSLTGGNNYGYTF. DNA sequence: TGTGCCAGCAGTCTGACAGGGGGGAATAACTATGGCTACACCTTC.